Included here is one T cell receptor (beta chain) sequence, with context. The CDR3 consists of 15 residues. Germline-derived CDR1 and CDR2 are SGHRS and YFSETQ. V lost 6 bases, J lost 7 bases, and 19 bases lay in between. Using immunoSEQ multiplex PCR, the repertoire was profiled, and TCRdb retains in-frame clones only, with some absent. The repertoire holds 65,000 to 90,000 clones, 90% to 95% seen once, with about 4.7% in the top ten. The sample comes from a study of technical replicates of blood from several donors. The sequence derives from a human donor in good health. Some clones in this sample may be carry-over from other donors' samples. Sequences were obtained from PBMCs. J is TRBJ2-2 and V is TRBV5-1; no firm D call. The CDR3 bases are TGCGCCAGCATACTTGGAACGGCAGGTGGCGGGGAGCTGTTTTTT. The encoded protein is CASILGTAGGGELFF.